The 9 T cell receptor beta chains given below trace back to one sample, sequenced in a study of T cells expressing NK-cell markers. Following a re-call of the 5' RACE reads, TCRdb has one entry per CDR3 protein and lacks DNA. The listing contains about 540,000 distinct CDR3 sequences. The sequenced material came from blood T cells: a sorted CD56 or NKG2C T cell subset, CD4+ or CD8+ T cells, or bulk PBMC T cells (not recorded which). The receptors stem from a man aged 18 to 35 in good health.

J is TRBJ2-2 and V is TRBV7-2; the TRBD2 assignment by TCRdb is unverifiable without DNA. The germline gives CDR1 SGHTA, CDR2 FQGNSA. This CDR3 contains 15 residues. CDR3: CASARLAGSTGELFF.

The rearrangement links TRBV20-1 to TRBJ2-1; TCRdb lists TRBD2, though no DNA is available to test this call. CDR1 and CDR2 (germline): DFQATT, SNEGSKA (reference sequence). The length of the CDR3 is 16 residues. The CDR3 sequence: CSADLTLSGNEGEQFF.

J is TRBJ1-6 and V is TRBV15; the TCRdb call, TRBD1, lacks DNA for checking. Germline CDR1 reads LNHNV; CDR2 reads YYDKDF (reference sequence). The CDR3 runs 15 residues. The CDR3 spells CATSRDRGGRSPLHF.

The chain is built from TRBV12-3 or TRBV12-4 and TRBJ1-1. The CDR3 has 15 amino acids. CDR3 residues: CASSFRFKQDTEAFF.

This sequence joins TRBV5-1 and TRBJ1-1. Germline V gene data show CDR1 as SGHRS and CDR2 as YFSETQ. CDR3 length: 14 residues. This chain's CDR3 is CASSEPGMAPEAFF.

The gene calls are TRBV29-1 and TRBJ1-3. The germline gives CDR1 SQVTM, CDR2 ANQGSEA. The length of the CDR3 is 12 residues. The CDR3 spells CSVPHLSGTIYF.

The chain uses TRBV5-1 and TRBJ2-1; the TRBD2 assignment by TCRdb is unverifiable without DNA. The germline gives CDR1 SGHRS, CDR2 YFSETQ. The CDR3 consists of 18 residues. CDR3 residues: CASSLGLAGGPHVNEQFF. Full variable domain (remainder filled in from reference TRBV5-1 and TRBJ2-1): KAGVTQTPRYLIKTRGQQVTLSCSPISGHRSVSWYQQTPGQGLQFLFEYFSETQRNKGNFPGRFSGRQFSNSRSEMNVSTLELGDSALYLCASSLGLAGGPHVNEQFFGPGTRLTVL.

The rearrangement uses TRBV7-6 and TRBJ2-4. The CDR3 spans 15 residues. Germline V gene sequence: CDR1 SGHVS, CDR2 FNYEAQ. CDR3: CASSSSDGDKNIQYF.

V gene TRBV20-1 combines with J gene TRBJ2-5; checking the TCRdb D call of TRBD2 is not possible without DNA. The CDR3 has 15 amino acids. Per the germline V gene, CDR1 is DFQATT and CDR2 is SNEGSKA (reference sequence). CDR3 protein: CSARHRTSRQETQYF.